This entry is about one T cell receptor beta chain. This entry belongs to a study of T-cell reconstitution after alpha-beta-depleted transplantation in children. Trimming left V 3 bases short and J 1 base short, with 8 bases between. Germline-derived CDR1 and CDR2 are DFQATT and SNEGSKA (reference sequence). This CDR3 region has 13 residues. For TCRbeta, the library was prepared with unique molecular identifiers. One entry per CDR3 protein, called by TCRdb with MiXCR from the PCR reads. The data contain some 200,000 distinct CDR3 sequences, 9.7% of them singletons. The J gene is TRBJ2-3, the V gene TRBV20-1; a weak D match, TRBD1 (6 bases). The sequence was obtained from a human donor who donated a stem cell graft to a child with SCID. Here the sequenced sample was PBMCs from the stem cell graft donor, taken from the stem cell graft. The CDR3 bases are TGCAGTGCTAGGGGGGCTGGCACAGATACGCAGTATTTT. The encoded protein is CSARGAGTDTQYF.